The clone carrying this T cell receptor (beta chain) came up a few times. Its antigen is unidentified. Method: immunoSEQ multiplex PCR; TCRdb's copy keeps in-frame clones and lacks some. The top ten hold approximately 28% of the sample, which has about 18,000 clones, 65% to 80% seen once. Germline lookup yields CDR1 SGDLS and CDR2 YYNGEE. The CDR3 covers 15 residues. This sample is part of a study of somatic mutations in cytotoxic T cells in rheumatoid arthritis. Study information: At nearly 100% purity, some V beta antibody-stained T-cell populations were flow-sorted, and these included V beta1+ cells that were sequenced for TCRB.

Whole-study findings and limits: A finding that went unadjusted for multiple comparisons was the slight underrepresentation of TRBV07 in rheumatoid arthritis patients. With roughly 62 patients examined, several had a largest CD8+ clone exceeding 20% of CD8+ cells.

The TCR was taken from an adult with rheumatoid arthritis. The source material was CD8+ T cells sorted from blood. The chain employs TRBV9 and TRBJ2-7; 9 nucleotides line up with TRBD1. The CDR3 region is CASTPGTGFSYEQYF. For the CDR3, the DNA is TGTGCTTCGACGCCCGGGACAGGGTTCTCCTACGAGCAGTACTTC.